This entry lists 3 T cell receptor beta chains sequenced from one sample in a study of T cells in localized non-small cell lung cancer. The assay was immunoSEQ multiplex PCR, and TCRdb's table has in-frame clones only and misses some. The sample has under 6,500 clones, roughly 33% seen once. This specimen consisted of lung tumor tissue, obtained before any cancer treatment. The receptors were gathered from a female donor older than 55 with stage I lung adenocarcinoma.

This chain links TRBV6-8 with TRBJ1-1, with D perhaps TRBD1 (5 bases). V was clipped by 6 bases and J by 1 base, with 15 bases between them. Germline-derived CDR1 and CDR2 are MNHGY and SAAAGT. The CDR3 consists of 15 residues. CDR3: CASRRTGGKNTEAFF. In DNA, the CDR3 is TGTGCCAGCAGACGGACCGGGGGAAAGAACACTGAAGCTTTCTTT.

V usage is TRBV11-3 and J usage is TRBJ2-2; a weak D match, TRBD1 (6 bases). CDR3 length: 16 amino acids. With 2 bases removed from V and 0 bases from J, the gap between germline ends came to 10 bases. Germline V CDR1 and CDR2: SGHNT, YENEEA. The CDR3: CASSLRGTPNTGELFF. For the CDR3, the DNA is TGTGCCAGCAGCTTAAGGGGGACACCGAACACCGGGGAGCTGTTTTTT.

This clone ranks as medium-sized. J is TRBJ1-1 and V is TRBV11-3, with 11 bases fitting TRBD1. The CDR3 runs 16 residues. Germline V gene lookup returns CDR1 SGHNT and CDR2 YENEEA. J lost 4 bases, V lost 2 bases, and 6 bases had no gene match. CDR3 residues: CASSLSAGTGGTEAFF. The DNA for the CDR3 is TGTGCCAGCAGCTTATCTGCTGGGACAGGGGGCACTGAAGCTTTCTTT.